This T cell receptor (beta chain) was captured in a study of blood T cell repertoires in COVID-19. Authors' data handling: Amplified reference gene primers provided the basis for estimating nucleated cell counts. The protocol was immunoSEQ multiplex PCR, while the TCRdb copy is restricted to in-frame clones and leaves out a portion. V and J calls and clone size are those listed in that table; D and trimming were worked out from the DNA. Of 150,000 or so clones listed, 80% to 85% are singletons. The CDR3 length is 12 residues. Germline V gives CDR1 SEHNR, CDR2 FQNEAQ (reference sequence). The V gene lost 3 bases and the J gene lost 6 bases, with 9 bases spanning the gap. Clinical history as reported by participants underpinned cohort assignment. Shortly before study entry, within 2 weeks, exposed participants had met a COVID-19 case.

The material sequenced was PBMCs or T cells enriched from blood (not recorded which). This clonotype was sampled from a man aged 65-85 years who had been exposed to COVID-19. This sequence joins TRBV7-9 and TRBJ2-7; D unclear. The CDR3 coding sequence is TGTGCCAGCAGCTTTCTAGGAATCGAGCAGTACTTC. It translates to CASSFLGIEQYF.